A single sample is the source of the 31 T cell receptor beta chains below, sequenced in a study of control samples from healthy donors and cancer patients. TCRdb keeps only in-frame clones here, not all; method: immunoSEQ multiplex PCR. Of 75,000 to 90,000 clones in the sample, 89% are singletons; the top ten hold approximately 9.4%. The sequenced sample consisted of PBMCs. Receptors originate from a woman aged 45-60 years with colorectal cancer.

The V gene is TRBV18, the J gene TRBJ1-5, with a weak D call TRBD1 (5 bases). This CDR3 comprises 16 residues. Germline loops: CDR1 KGHSH, CDR2 LQKENI. V lost 2 bases to trimming and J lost 7 bases, with 18 bases between them. CDR3 in amino acids: CASSPGTHKGTQPQHF. In nucleotides, the CDR3 is TGTGCCAGCTCACCAGGGACGCACAAGGGAACGCAGCCCCAGCATTTT.

Note on this clone: Other DNA sequences of this sample code for an identical CDR3. The rearrangement joins TRBV11-3 to TRBJ1-1; weak D call: TRBD1 (5 bases). The germline V gene has CDR1 SGHNT and CDR2 YENEEA. Trimming shortened V by 0 bases and J by 1 base, and 6 bases separated the two germline ends. The CDR3 runs to 14 residues. CDR3 sequence reads: CASSLDGGNTEAFF. DNA of the CDR3: TGTGCCAGCAGCTTAGATGGGGGGAACACTGAAGCTTTCTTT.

The chain is built from TRBV10-2 and TRBJ2-1, with 8 nucleotides matching TRBD1. The CDR3 contains 13 residues. The V gene's germline CDR1 is WSHSY and CDR2 SAAADI. V lost 6 bases and J lost 9; bases outside the gene matches: 7. CDR3 sequence: CASSLDRGSEQFF. The DNA of the CDR3 is TGCGCCAGCAGCCTAGACAGGGGATCTGAGCAGTTCTTC.

CDR3 protein: CASSPGSGGSGTQYF. The CDR3 DNA follows: TGCGCCAGCAGCCCAGGATCGGGCGGGTCGGGGACCCAGTACTTC. This sequence joins TRBV5-1 and TRBJ2-5; D may be TRBD2 (5 bases). Trimming cost V 4 bases and J 7 bases, with 20 bases left between them. The CDR3 sequence is 15 residues long. Per germline, CDR1 SGHRS and CDR2 YFSETQ.

The chain is built from TRBV13 and TRBJ2-3, with 9 nucleotides matching TRBD2. CDR3 size: 15 residues. The V gene end was trimmed by 5 bases and the J gene end by 5 bases; junction bases not matched to a gene: 8. Germline-derived CDR1 and CDR2 are PRHDT and FYEKMQ (reference sequence). The CDR3 DNA is TGTGCCAGCAGCAATAGCGGGGGTAAGGTAGATACGCAGTATTTT. Translating it yields CASSNSGGKVDTQYF.

V is TRBV6-5 and J is TRBJ2-1, with 8 bases lining up with TRBD1. CDR1 and CDR2 from the germline V gene are MNHEY and SVGAGI. Unmatched junction bases numbered 7, after V lost 5 bases and J lost 10 bases. This CDR3 is built from 13 residues. Here the CDR3 reads CASSNQGAGEQFF. CDR3 DNA: TGTGCCAGCAGTAATCAGGGGGCGGGGGAGCAGTTCTTC.

DNA for the CDR3: TGTGCCAGCAGTCCTGGGGGGCAGGACACCGGGGAGCTGTTTTTT. Its protein product is CASSPGGQDTGELFF. J is TRBJ2-2 and V is TRBV9; D is tentatively TRBD1 or TRBD2 (6 bases each). Germline assignment: CDR1 SGDLS and CDR2 YYNGEE. Between the trimmed V and J ends, which lost 5 bases and 3 bases, there was a span of 14 bases. CDR3 length equals 15 residues.

The V call is TRBV9, the J call TRBJ2-5, with D unresolved. The CDR3 is 16 amino acids. Looked up from germline, CDR1 is SGDLS and CDR2 is YYNGEE. Trimming removed 7 bases from V and 1 base from J, with 20 bases in between. CDR3 in amino acids: CASSPGPHPPQETQYF. CDR3 nucleotide sequence: TGTGCCAGCTCCCCAGGACCCCATCCACCCCAAGAGACCCAGTACTTC.

The rearrangement links TRBV10-3 to TRBJ1-1, with D unresolved. Trimming stripped 1 base from V and 5 bases from J, with 11 bases between. CDR1 and CDR2 from the germline V gene are ENHRY and SYGVKD. The CDR3 has 14 residues. The CDR3 DNA sequence: TGTGCCATCAGTGAGTTTGGCAGAGGGACTGAAGCTTTCTTT. Its protein is CAISEFGRGTEAFF.

J is TRBJ2-3 and V is TRBV5-1; 10 bases agree with TRBD2. Germline values: CDR1 SGHRS, CDR2 YFSETQ. With V trimmed by 1 base and J by 3 bases, 11 bases remained unmatched. The CDR3 loop spans 18 amino acids. CDR3 DNA: TGCGCCAGCAGCTTGAATTTACTAGCGGGGTTGTCTACAGATACGCAGTATTTT. Amino acid sequence: CASSLNLLAGLSTDTQYF.

This clone has a single count. This chain links TRBV6-5 with TRBJ1-4; no clear D. The CDR3 length is 12 residues. Germline V gives CDR1 MNHEY, CDR2 SVGAGI. Trimming took off 8 bases at V and 5 bases at J, with 9 bases between the two ends. The CDR3, as DNA: TGTGCCAGCGCAGAGCCAAATGAAAAACTGTTTTTT. Encoded protein: CASAEPNEKLFF.

This clone was found once. J is TRBJ2-2 and V is TRBV11-1, with D possibly being TRBD1 or TRBD2 (5 bases each). Germline values: CDR1 SGHAT, CDR2 FQDESV (reference sequence). V lost 1 base to trimming and J lost 6 bases, with 9 bases between them. The CDR3 contains 14 residues. The CDR3 reads CASSLGDGAGELFF. CDR3 coding DNA: TGTGCCAGCAGCTTAGGGGACGGTGCCGGGGAGCTGTTTTTT.

This clone was detected only a few times. V is TRBV2 and J is TRBJ1-1; unclear D gene. Trimming removed 7 bases from V and 1 base from J, with 10 bases in between. This CDR3 comprises 13 residues. Germline V gene lookup returns CDR1 SNHLY and CDR2 FYNNEI. The CDR3 bases are TGTGCCAGCACAACGGGAGAGAACACTGAAGCTTTCTTT. Translated: CASTTGENTEAFF.

The gene calls are TRBV7-9 and TRBJ2-4; D is unclear. The CDR3 covers 18 residues. The V end lost 3 bases, the J end lost 0 bases, and 18 bases lay between the germline ends. The germline V gene has CDR1 SEHNR and CDR2 FQNEAQ (reference sequence). The CDR3 DNA reads TGTGCCAGCAGCTTGGGGAACGCGGATCCCCTAGCCAAAAACATTCAGTACTTC. Encoded protein: CASSLGNADPLAKNIQYF.

The chain links TRBV12-3 or TRBV12-4 to TRBJ2-2; TRBD2 is a possible D gene (6 bases). The CDR3 is made up of 13 amino acids. Trimming stripped 8 bases from V and 0 bases from J, with 7 bases between. The CDR3 is CASGGTNTGELFF. CDR3 coding DNA: TGTGCCAGCGGGGGGACGAACACCGGGGAGCTGTTTTTT.

The chain is built from TRBV28 and TRBJ1-2; 7 nucleotides agree with TRBD1. CDR3 size: 13 residues. V trimming: 5 bases; J trimming: 8 bases; junction bases outside the gene matches: 8. The germline gives CDR1 MDHEN, CDR2 SYDVKM. This chain's CDR3 is CASSVLTGEGYTF. The CDR3, as DNA: TGTGCCAGCAGTGTCCTAACAGGGGAGGGCTACACCTTC.

The rearrangement links TRBV30 to TRBJ1-3; D unclear. Germline V gene sequence: CDR1 GTSNPN, CDR2 SVGIG (reference sequence). V shed 1 base and J shed 4 bases, with 11 bases lying between them. This CDR3 region has 14 residues. The DNA of the CDR3 is TGTGCCTGGAGTGGAACTCGAGGAGGAAACACCATATATTTT. It encodes CAWSGTRGGNTIYF.

The chain carries TRBV2 and TRBJ2-2; D is possibly TRBD2 (5 bases). CDR3 length: 12 amino acids. V shed 7 bases and J shed 8 bases, with 11 bases lying between them. The germline V gene has CDR1 SNHLY and CDR2 FYNNEI. CDR3 sequence reads: CASNTEGGELFF. CDR3 sequence (DNA): TGTGCCAGCAACACCGAGGGAGGGGAGCTGTTTTTT.

The genes are TRBV6-2 or TRBV6-3 and TRBJ1-6; D not certain. The CDR3 totals 14 residues. Per the germline V gene, CDR1 is MNHEY and CDR2 is SVGEGT. V lost 2 bases and J 10 bases, leaving 12 bases between the germline ends. CDR3 loop: CASSYGGVGSPLHF. In DNA, the CDR3 is TGTGCCAGCAGTTACGGAGGAGTTGGCTCACCCCTCCACTTT.

The J gene is TRBJ1-2, the V gene TRBV5-1; perhaps TRBD1 as D (6 bases). This CDR3 is 15 amino acids long. V was cut by 0 bases and J by 2 bases, with 11 bases left in between. The germline V gene encodes CDR1 SGHRS and CDR2 YFSETQ. CDR3 in amino acids: CASSLGQAFNYGYTF. In DNA, the CDR3 is TGCGCCAGCAGCTTGGGACAGGCATTCAACTATGGCTACACCTTC.

The chain has TRBV2 and TRBJ1-5; D may be TRBD1 (6 bases). CDR1 and CDR2 from the germline V gene are SNHLY and FYNNEI. This CDR3 region has 14 residues. V was shortened by 3 bases and J by 1 base, with 7 bases between the two germline ends. As DNA, the CDR3 is TGTGCCAGCAGTGAGAGGGGGAGCAATCAGCCCCAGCATTTT. Encoded protein: CASSERGSNQPQHF.

The V and J genes are TRBV3-1 (or the pseudogene TRBV3-2) and TRBJ1-4; D is possibly TRBD1 (5 bases). From germline, CDR1 is LGHDT and CDR2 YNNKEL (reference sequence). V lost 1 base to trimming and J lost 0 bases, with 18 bases between them. This CDR3 region has 19 residues. CDR3 coding DNA: TGTGCCAGCAGCCAAGTTGAACTCAGGTGGGGGGCAACTAATGAAAAACTGTTTTTT. This translates into CASSQVELRWGATNEKLFF.

The gene calls are TRBV5-1 and TRBJ1-4; weak D call: TRBD1 (5 bases). Germline-derived CDR1 and CDR2 are SGHRS and YFSETQ. The CDR3 runs to 14 residues. V lost 4 bases and J lost 8, with 15 bases in between. The CDR3 is CASSPTQGNEKLFF. The CDR3 bases are TGCGCCAGCAGCCCAACCCAGGGAAACGAAAAACTGTTTTTT.

This rearrangement joins TRBV30 to TRBJ1-1; D is ambiguous. Trimming removed 2 bases at V and 0 bases at J, with 7 bases between. The CDR3 is 13 residues long. Per the germline V gene, CDR1 is GTSNPN and CDR2 is SVGIG (reference sequence). The CDR3 DNA reads as TGTGCCTGGAGTTCCAGAATGAACACTGAAGCTTTCTTT. Protein: CAWSSRMNTEAFF.

V is TRBV30 and J is TRBJ1-1; 8 bases are shared with TRBD1. The CDR3 loop spans 12 amino acids. The V and J ends lost 5 bases and 1 base, in that order; junction bases with no gene match: 0. CDR1 is GTSNPN and CDR2 is SVGIG in the germline V gene (reference sequence). CDR3 sequence (DNA): TGTGCCTGGGACAGGGGGAACACTGAAGCTTTCTTT. Protein: CAWDRGNTEAFF.

CDR3 sequence reads: CASKPGGLGGELFF. Written as DNA, the CDR3 is TGTGCCAGTAAACCAGGGGGCTTAGGCGGGGAGCTGTTTTTT. The J gene is TRBJ2-2, the V gene TRBV19; 8 bases align to TRBD1. The junction had 8 bases not matched to a gene; V was cut back by 7 bases and J by 7 bases. There are 14 residues in the CDR3. Germline CDR1 LNHDA, CDR2 SQIVND (reference sequence).

The rearrangement links TRBV30 to TRBJ1-5; D remains ambiguous. Germline V gives CDR1 GTSNPN, CDR2 SVGIG (reference sequence). The length of the CDR3 is 12 residues. Trimming pared 2 bases from V and 6 bases from J, leaving 8 bases between. The CDR3 protein is CAWSRGSQPQHF. CDR3 sequence (DNA): TGTGCCTGGAGTAGAGGGAGTCAGCCCCAGCATTTT.

The rearrangement links TRBV12-1 to TRBJ2-5; TRBD2, the D gene given by the table, was not confirmed from the DNA. TRBV12-1 is labeled a pseudogene. This CDR3 has 17 residues. CDR3 coding DNA: TGTTCCAGCAGCTTTGCGCAGGGCGGGGGGGCCGGCGAGACCCAGTACTTC. Its translation is CSSSFAQGGGAGETQYF.

The chain couples TRBV12-5 to TRBJ2-1, with 8 bases that match TRBD2. Trimming removed 0 bases from V and 4 bases from J; junction bases left unmatched: 5. The CDR3 contains 16 residues. Per the germline V gene, CDR1 is LGHNT and CDR2 is FRNRAP. CDR3 sequence (DNA): TGTGCTAGTGGTTTGGTAGGGGCGGGGGGATACAATGAGCAGTTCTTC. Encoded protein: CASGLVGAGGYNEQFF. The full variable domain, its missing parts supplied by reference TRBV12-5 and TRBJ2-1, is DARVTQTPRHKVTEMGQEVTMRCQPILGHNTVFWYRQTMMQGLELLAYFRNRAPLDDSGMPKDRFSAEMPDATLATLKIQPSEPRDSAVYFCASGLVGAGGYNEQFFGPGTRLTVL.

The rearrangement joins TRBV3-1 (or the pseudogene TRBV3-2) to TRBJ1-2; D possibly corresponds to TRBD1 (5 bases). The CDR3 loop spans 15 amino acids. Germline loops: CDR1 LGHDT, CDR2 YNNKEL (reference sequence). Trimming took 7 bases from V and 4 from J, leaving 19 bases between them. DNA for the CDR3: TGTGCCAGCACCAAAGGGGCTGGAGGGCTCTATGGCTACACCTTC. This gives the protein CASTKGAGGLYGYTF.

Here the CDR3 reads CASTPGAMNTEAFF. Here the CDR3 DNA reads TGTGCCAGTACCCCGGGGGCGATGAACACTGAAGCTTTCTTT. The rearrangement joins TRBV19 to TRBJ1-1; tentatively, D is TRBD1 (6 bases). Trimming took 7 bases from V and 0 from J, leaving 12 bases between them. The V gene's germline CDR1 is LNHDA and CDR2 SQIVND (reference sequence). This CDR3 has 14 residues.